These 15 T cell receptor beta chains originate from one sample sequenced in a study of long-term antiretroviral therapy in people with HIV. Researchers ran immunoSEQ v3.0 at survey level. The assay was immunoSEQ multiplex PCR, and TCRdb's table has in-frame clones only and misses some. This table holds tens of thousands of clones, around four fifths found once. Sequenced here: unsorted PBMCs, sampled 1.6 years after starting antiretroviral therapy. Receptor source: a man aged 40-50 years with HIV.

There are a few counts of this clone. The V call is TRBV4-1, the J call TRBJ1-6; D may be TRBD1 (5 bases). The germline CDR1 and CDR2 sequences are MGHRA and YSYEKL. The CDR3 consists of 14 residues. Trimming pared 4 bases from V and 13 bases from J, leaving 17 bases between. The CDR3 DNA reads TGCGCCAGCAGCCCCATGGACCGGGGCTCGCCCCTCCACTTT. Protein sequence: CASSPMDRGSPLHF.

The rearrangement joins TRBV21-1 to TRBJ2-1; the DNA was not used to check the table's D call, TRBD2. TRBV21-1 has pseudogene status. This CDR3 is built from 16 residues. The CDR3: CASSNRREASYNEQFF. The CDR3 DNA sequence: TGTGCCAGCAGCAATCGGCGGGAGGCCTCCTACAATGAGCAGTTCTTC.

The rearrangement uses TRBV15 and TRBJ1-4, with TRBD1 matching over 8 bases. CDR3 length equals 15 residues. CDR1 and CDR2 from the germline V gene are LNHNV and YYDKDF (reference sequence). V lost 0 bases to trimming and J lost 7 bases; unmatched junction nucleotides: 4. CDR3 sequence: CATSRDRGQGEKLFF. CDR3 bases: TGTGCCACCAGCAGAGACAGGGGGCAGGGTGAAAAACTGTTTTTT.

A note on this clone: In the same sample, other DNA sequences code for this CDR3. The chain joins TRBV29-1 to TRBJ1-1; D unresolved. The CDR3 length is 12 residues. Looked up from germline, CDR1 is SQVTM and CDR2 is ANQGSEA. The CDR3 loop is CSVKGGNTEAFF. DNA of the CDR3: TGCAGTGTAAAGGGAGGGAACACTGAAGCTTTCTTT.

The chain uses TRBV7-6 and TRBJ2-7; D ambiguous. V was cut by 5 bases and J by 3 bases, with 11 bases left in between. Germline values: CDR1 SGHVS, CDR2 FNYEAQ. There are 13 residues in the CDR3. The DNA for the CDR3 is TGTGCCAGCAGCCCTACTAAGGACTACGAGCAGTACTTC. This translates into CASSPTKDYEQYF.

The chain has TRBV11-3 and TRBJ2-7, with TRBD1 matching 9 bases. The trim removed 4 bases at V and 1 base at J, leaving 8 bases unmatched. The CDR3 extends over 16 amino acids. CDR1 is SGHNT, CDR2 YENEEA, per germline. The CDR3 protein is CASSSYTGGASYEQYF. In DNA, the CDR3 is TGTGCCAGCAGCTCCTATACAGGGGGCGCGTCCTACGAGCAGTACTTC.

This sequence joins TRBV6-1 and TRBJ1-6; no clear D. The CDR3 contains 15 residues. V lost 0 bases and J lost 5, with 8 bases in between. Germline lookup yields CDR1 MNHNS and CDR2 SASEGT. CDR3 nucleotide sequence: TGTGCCAGCAGTGAAGCGTGGAGTCATAATTCACCCCTCCACTTT. This encodes CASSEAWSHNSPLHF.

The chain employs TRBV7-9 and TRBJ1-5; D is unresolved. V shed 1 base and J shed 7 bases, with 5 bases lying between them. The CDR3 is 12 residues long. Germline assignment: CDR1 SEHNR and CDR2 FQNEAQ (reference sequence). CDR3 sequence: CASSLGGQPQHF. The CDR3 DNA follows: TGTGCCAGCAGCTTAGGGGGACAGCCCCAGCATTTT.

This chain joins TRBV7-9 and TRBJ2-2; D is tentatively TRBD1 or TRBD2 (6 bases each). The CDR3 length is 16 residues. Germline CDR1 is SEHNR and CDR2 is FQNEAQ (reference sequence). V was cut by 2 bases and J by 4 bases, with 14 bases left in between. CDR3 in DNA: TGTGCCAGCAGCTTACGCGCAGAGGGGGGCACCGGGGAGCTGTTTTTT. Its translation is CASSLRAEGGTGELFF. Drawing the rest from reference TRBV7-9 and TRBJ2-2, the complete variable domain is DTGVSQNPRHKITKRGQNVTFRCDPISEHNRLYWYRQTLGQGPEFLTYFQNEAQLEKSRLLSDRFSAERPKGSFSTLEIQRTEQGDSAMYLCASSLRAEGGTGELFFGEGSRLTVL.

This chain connects TRBV5-1 to TRBJ2-2, with a tentative D call TRBD1 (6 bases). The CDR3 totals 16 residues. V was clipped by 4 bases and J by 1 base, with 14 bases between them. Germline V gene lookup returns CDR1 SGHRS and CDR2 YFSETQ. CDR3 amino acids: CASSGITGQNTGELFF. The CDR3, as DNA: TGCGCCAGCAGCGGGATTACGGGACAGAACACCGGGGAGCTGTTTTTT.

The chain recombines TRBV5-6 with TRBJ1-2; D gene ambiguous. Trimming took 0 bases from V and 4 from J, leaving 19 bases between them. The CDR3 length is 17 residues. Germline loops: CDR1 SGHDT, CDR2 YYEEEE. DNA for the CDR3: TGTGCCAGCAGCTTGGGCGGCCTCCCAGAATGGGGCTATGGCTACACCTTC. It codes for CASSLGGLPEWGYGYTF. The full variable domain, in which reference TRBV5-6 and TRBJ1-2 provide the parts outside the CDR3, is DAGVTQSPTHLIKTRGQQVTLRCSPKSGHDTVSWYQQALGQGPQFIFQYYEEEERQRGNFPDRFSGHQFPNYSSELNVNALLLGDSALYLCASSLGGLPEWGYGYTFGSGTRLTVV.

The rearrangement joins TRBV14 to TRBJ2-2; 7 nucleotides align to TRBD2. Germline V gives CDR1 SGHDN, CDR2 FVKESK. The CDR3 is 16 residues long. V shed 4 bases, J shed 4 bases, and the junction held 9 bases outside the gene matches. The CDR3 sequence is CASSLVAGARTGELFF. For the CDR3, the DNA is TGTGCCAGCAGCCTGGTAGCGGGCGCCCGCACCGGGGAGCTGTTTTTT. Looking up the rest from reference TRBV14 and TRBJ2-2 gives the full variable domain: EAGVTQFPSHSVIEKGQTVTLRCDPISGHDNLYWYRRVMGKEIKFLLHFVKESKQDESGMPNNRFLAERTGGTYSTLKVQPAELEDSGVYFCASSLVAGARTGELFFGEGSRLTVL.

This clone came up once. The genes are TRBV5-4 and TRBJ1-1, with D tentatively TRBD1 (6 bases). Trimming left V 0 bases short and J 5 bases short, with 14 bases between. The CDR3 spans 15 residues. Germline V gene data show CDR1 as SGHNT and CDR2 as YYREEE (reference sequence). The CDR3: CASSLEGGLGTEAFF. The CDR3 DNA reads as TGTGCCAGCAGCTTGGAGGGGGGCCTTGGGACTGAAGCTTTCTTT.

The count of this clone is one. The chain is built from TRBV5-1 and TRBJ2-1, with a weak D call TRBD2 (6 bases). The V and J ends lost 7 bases and 2 bases respectively, with 19 bases between them. Germline V gene data show CDR1 as SGHRS and CDR2 as YFSETQ. This CDR3 has 16 amino acids. DNA of the CDR3: TGCGCCAGCGGAGGGTTTGCGGGCAGGGCCTACAATGAGCAGTTCTTC. Protein: CASGGFAGRAYNEQFF.

The CDR3 DNA reads TGTGCCATCAGTCGAGACAGGGCCCCAGCCGTTGGCTACACCTTC. Translating it yields CAISRDRAPAVGYTF. The rearrangement joins TRBV10-3 to TRBJ1-2; 7 nucleotides align to TRBD1. This CDR3 is 15 amino acids long. The V gene's germline CDR1 is ENHRY and CDR2 SYGVKD. The junction had 13 bases not matched to a gene; V was cut back by 5 bases and J by 7 bases.